The clone carrying this T cell receptor beta chain was counted a few times. This sample's time point: patch test 1, 2 weeks after DPC sensitization. Regarding treatment: therapeutic diphenylcyclopropenone sensitization with weekly scalp DPC. This specimen comes from a study of human T cells and chemical hapten exposure. The CDR3 is made up of 18 amino acids. Germline V gives CDR1 SGHTA, CDR2 FQGNSA. Trimming shortened V by 2 bases and J by 0 bases, and 18 bases separated the two germline ends. One entry per CDR3 protein results from TCRdb running MiXCR on the RACE reads. The sample includes some 110,000 distinct CDR3 sequences, 9% to 14% of them seen just once.

Sequenced here: whole blood, sampled in connection with sensitization to the hapten diphenylcyclopropenone (DPC). This chain links TRBV7-2 with TRBJ2-3; no clear D. This clonotype was sampled from a woman aged 45-65 years with alopecia areata. Some clones in this sample may be carry-over from other donors' samples. The CDR3 here is CASSLLPTSRGSTDTQYF. The CDR3 nucleotides read TGTGCCAGCAGCTTACTCCCCACTTCTAGAGGAAGCACAGATACGCAGTATTTT.